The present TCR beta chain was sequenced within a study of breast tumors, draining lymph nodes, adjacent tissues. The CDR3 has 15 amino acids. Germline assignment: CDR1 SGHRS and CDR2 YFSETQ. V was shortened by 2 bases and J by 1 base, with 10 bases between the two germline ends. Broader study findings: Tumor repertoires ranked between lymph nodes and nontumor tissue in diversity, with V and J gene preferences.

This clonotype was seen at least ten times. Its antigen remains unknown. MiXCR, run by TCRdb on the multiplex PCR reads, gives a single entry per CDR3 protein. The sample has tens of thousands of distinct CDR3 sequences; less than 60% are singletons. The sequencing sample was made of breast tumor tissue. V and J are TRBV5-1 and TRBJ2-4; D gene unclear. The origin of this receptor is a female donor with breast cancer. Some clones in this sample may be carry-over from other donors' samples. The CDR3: CASSFYSGAKNIQYF. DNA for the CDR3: TGCGCCAGCAGCTTCTACAGTGGGGCCAAAAACATTCAGTACTTC.